This T cell receptor (beta chain) was retrieved from a study of regulatory dendritic cells for organ transplantation. Allogeneic regulatory or mature dendritic cells were co-cultured for about 5 days with CFSE-labeled sorted T cells at 1:10. On this clone itself: What it binds is unknown.

Profiled with immunoSEQ multiplex PCR; TCRdb holds only in-frame clones, not every one. The sample lists nearly 11,000 clones, 60% to 85% occurring once. The sequence derives from a human donor in good health. Sequenced: memory CD4+ T cells from blood cultured with regulatory dendritic cells. The subset denotes: CD45RO+ memory T cells.

The CDR3 DNA follows: TGTGCCAGCAGCCCCGGGACAACTAACTATGGCTACACCTTC. It yields the protein CASSPGTTNYGYTF. The chain combines TRBV7-2 with TRBJ1-2; weak D call: TRBD1 (6 bases). Germline assignment: CDR1 SGHTA and CDR2 FQGNSA. Trimming removed 5 bases at V and 0 bases at J, with 10 bases between. The CDR3 contains 14 residues.